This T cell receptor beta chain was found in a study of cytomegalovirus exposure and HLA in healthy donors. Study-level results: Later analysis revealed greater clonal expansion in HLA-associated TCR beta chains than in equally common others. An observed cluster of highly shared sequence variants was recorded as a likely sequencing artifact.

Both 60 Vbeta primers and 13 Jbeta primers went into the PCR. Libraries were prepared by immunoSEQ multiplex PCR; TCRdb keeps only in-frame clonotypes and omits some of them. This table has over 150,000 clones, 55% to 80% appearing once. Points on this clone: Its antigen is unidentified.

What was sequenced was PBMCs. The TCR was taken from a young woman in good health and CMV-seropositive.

The CDR3 bases are TGTGCCAGCAGCCTCGGACAGGGAGGAGGCTACACCTTC. This codes for CASSLGQGGGYTF. The genes are TRBV7-3 and TRBJ1-2; 8 bases match TRBD1. V gave up 5 bases and J gave up 8 bases; unmatched junction bases: 7. Per the germline V gene, CDR1 is SGHTA and CDR2 is FQGTGA. The CDR3 is 13 residues long.